The 7 T cell receptor beta chains given below trace back to one sample, sequenced in a study of shared clonotypes between healthy human individuals. In the naive CD8 group, cells lacked CD45RO and were positively selected for CCR7, so terminally differentiated effector memory CD45RA+ cells were left out. Using immunoSEQ multiplex PCR, the repertoire was profiled, and TCRdb retains in-frame clones only, with some absent. This sample yields around 640,000 clones, of which approximately 96% are seen a single time; less than 0.13% belongs to the top ten. Sequencing input: naive CD8+ T cells sorted from blood. Receptors originate from a woman aged 25 to 39 in good health.

The genes are TRBV28 and TRBJ2-2, with a weak D call TRBD1 (6 bases). There are 15 residues in the CDR3. Germline CDR1 reads MDHEN; CDR2 reads SYDVKM. Trimming pared 3 bases from V and 4 bases from J, leaving 12 bases between. Here the CDR3 reads CASSFIQGTTGELFF. Here the CDR3 DNA reads TGTGCCAGCAGTTTCATACAGGGAACCACCGGGGAGCTGTTTTTT. Filled out from reference TRBV28 and TRBJ2-2, the complete variable domain reads DVKVTQSSRYLVKRTGEKVFLECVQDMDHENMFWYRQDPGLGLRLIYFSYDVKMKEKGDIPEGYSVSREKKERFSLILESASTNQTSMYLCASSFIQGTTGELFFGEGSRLTVL.

This clone was counted once. V gene TRBV28 combines with J gene TRBJ1-5; 7 bases line up with TRBD1. Germline loops: CDR1 MDHEN, CDR2 SYDVKM. The CDR3 is 15 residues long. The trim removed 2 bases at V and 3 bases at J, leaving 4 bases unmatched. The CDR3: CASSLEGQPNQPQHF. For the CDR3, the DNA is TGTGCCAGCAGTTTAGAGGGACAGCCCAATCAGCCCCAGCATTTT. Combining the CDR3 with reference TRBV28 and TRBJ1-5 gives the whole variable domain DVKVTQSSRYLVKRTGEKVFLECVQDMDHENMFWYRQDPGLGLRLIYFSYDVKMKEKGDIPEGYSVSREKKERFSLILESASTNQTSMYLCASSLEGQPNQPQHFGDGTRLSIL.

V and J are TRBV10-2 and TRBJ1-1, with D possibly matching TRBD1 (6 bases). Germline values: CDR1 WSHSY, CDR2 SAAADI. V was shortened by 3 bases and J by 4 bases, with 15 bases between the two germline ends. The CDR3 runs 15 residues. CDR3 amino acids: CASSDPTGKSTEAFF. The CDR3 coding sequence is TGCGCCAGCAGTGATCCGACAGGAAAAAGCACTGAAGCTTTCTTT.

This clone was observed a single time. This sequence joins TRBV19 and TRBJ1-1; no reliable D call. V was trimmed by 3 bases and J by 1 base, leaving 9 bases between them. Per the germline V gene, CDR1 is LNHDA and CDR2 is SQIVND (reference sequence). The CDR3 is made up of 14 amino acids. Written as DNA, the CDR3 is TGTGCCAGTAGTATTCCGGGCGGGAACACTGAAGCTTTCTTT. It translates to CASSIPGGNTEAFF. Combining the CDR3 with reference TRBV19 and TRBJ1-1 gives the whole variable domain DGGITQSPKYLFRKEGQNVTLSCEQNLNHDAMYWYRQDPGQGLRLIYYSQIVNDFQKGDIAEGYSVSREKKESFPLTVTSAQKNPTAFYLCASSIPGGNTEAFFGQGTRLTVV.

The table lists this clone with a count of one. The CDR3: CASSLRPGTYKNIQYF. Here the CDR3 DNA reads TGTGCCAGTAGTCTCCGCCCCGGGACATACAAAAACATTCAGTACTTC. The chain combines TRBV19 with TRBJ2-4; possibly TRBD1 for D (6 bases). Germline CDR1 and CDR2: LNHDA and SQIVND (reference sequence). The ends were cut back, 5 bases at V and 3 bases at J, with 17 bases in the middle. The CDR3 runs 16 residues.

The chain carries TRBV19 and TRBJ2-1; D is perhaps TRBD2 (6 bases). The CDR3 runs 14 residues. Between the trimmed V and J ends, which lost 7 bases and 4 bases, there was a span of 14 bases. Germline V gives CDR1 LNHDA, CDR2 SQIVND (reference sequence). CDR3 nucleotide sequence: TGTGCCAGTAATGGGGACTCCTCATACAATGAGCAGTTCTTC. Translated: CASNGDSSYNEQFF.

The V call is TRBV9, the J call TRBJ2-7; the D is unclear. The CDR3 spans 15 residues. CDR1 and CDR2 (germline): SGDLS, YYNGEE. V was pared by 0 bases and J by 6 bases, with 16 bases between. CDR3 bases: TGTGCCAGCAGCGTAGGGTCAGCCGCTCCTGCCGAGCAGTACTTC. Its protein product is CASSVGSAAPAEQYF.